The 22 T cell receptor beta chains below were found in one sample sequenced in a study of cytomegalovirus exposure and HLA in healthy donors. The study ran its PCR with 60 Vbeta and 13 Jbeta primers. Clones were sequenced by immunoSEQ multiplex PCR, and TCRdb holds only the in-frame ones, with some missing. The sample data list some 120,000 clones. Sequencing was carried out using PBMCs. The receptors here all came from a woman aged 55-69 years in good health and CMV-seronegative.

Note on this clone: Other DNA sequences of this sample code for an identical CDR3. This chain connects TRBV2 to TRBJ1-4, with 9 bases matching TRBD1. The CDR3 extends over 14 amino acids. Germline V gene data show CDR1 as SNHLY and CDR2 as FYNNEI. Losses at the gene ends were 6 bases for V and 7 bases for J; bases not matched to a gene: 6. The CDR3 DNA is TGTGCCAGCAGGGTACAGGGGGCAGGTGAAAAACTGTTTTTT. Translating it yields CASRVQGAGEKLFF. The entire variable domain, with the rest obtained from reference TRBV2 and TRBJ1-4, is as follows: EPEVTQTPSHQVTQMGQEVILRCVPISNHLYFYWYRQILGQKVEFLVSFYNNEISEKSEIFDDQFSVERPDGSNFTLKIRSTKLEDSAMYFCASRVQGAGEKLFFGSGTQLSVL.

This chain uses TRBV30 with TRBJ2-5; D is unclear. This CDR3 region has 13 residues. V lost 0 bases to trimming and J lost 9 bases, with 14 bases between them. Germline lookup yields CDR1 GTSNPN and CDR2 SVGIG (reference sequence). The CDR3 protein is CAWSVSGETAQYF. CDR3 nucleotides: TGTGCCTGGAGTGTATCCGGAGAGACGGCCCAGTACTTC.

The chain uses TRBV30 and TRBJ2-7; TRBD2 matches 12 bases. This CDR3 comprises 14 residues. Unmatched junction bases numbered 1, after V lost 0 bases and J lost 4 bases. Germline V gene sequence: CDR1 GTSNPN, CDR2 SVGIG (reference sequence). Written as DNA, the CDR3 is TGTGCCTGGAGTGTTGGACTAGCGGGATACGAGCAGTACTTC. Protein product: CAWSVGLAGYEQYF.

The V gene is TRBV7-3, the J gene TRBJ1-5; no clear D. V shed 5 bases and J shed 5 bases, with 10 bases lying between them. CDR3 length: 13 residues. Germline CDR1 is SGHTA and CDR2 is FQGTGA. CDR3 nucleotide sequence: TGTGCCAGCAGCAAAGACACGGATCAGCCCCAGCATTTT. Translating gives CASSKDTDQPQHF.

The chain recombines TRBV5-1 with TRBJ2-4; 9 bases agree with TRBD1. The CDR3 runs 14 residues. Germline-derived CDR1 and CDR2 are SGHRS and YFSETQ. J gave up 14 bases and V 2 bases, and 11 bases lay outside the gene matches. The DNA of the CDR3 is TGCGCCAGCAGCTTCGGGTCGTCCGGGACAGGGAAGTACTTC. It translates to CASSFGSSGTGKYF.

The chain carries TRBV18 and TRBJ2-1; TRBD1 agrees at 8 bases. Germline CDR1 and CDR2: KGHSH and LQKENI. V trimming: 0 bases; J trimming: 6 bases; junction bases outside the gene matches: 10. The CDR3 covers 17 residues. The CDR3 region is CASSPPQGASSFNEQFF. CDR3 DNA: TGTGCCAGCTCACCACCGCAGGGGGCTAGTAGTTTCAATGAGCAGTTCTTC.

The chain carries TRBV5-1 and TRBJ1-5, with 9 bases identical to TRBD1. V was clipped by 0 bases and J by 4 bases; unmatched bases: 2. This CDR3 spans 15 amino acids. Germline lookup yields CDR1 SGHRS and CDR2 YFSETQ. The CDR3 nucleotides are TGCGCCAGCAGCTTGGCCGGGACAGGGAATCAGCCCCAGCATTTT. Its translation: CASSLAGTGNQPQHF. The full variable domain, with the rest looked up from reference TRBV5-1 and TRBJ1-5, is KAGVTQTPRYLIKTRGQQVTLSCSPISGHRSVSWYQQTPGQGLQFLFEYFSETQRNKGNFPGRFSGRQFSNSRSEMNVSTLELGDSALYLCASSLAGTGNQPQHFGDGTRLSIL.

This chain uses TRBV5-4 with TRBJ1-2, with TRBD1 matching 7 bases. Trimming took 2 bases from V and 4 from J; bases not matched to a gene: 5. Germline values: CDR1 SGHNT, CDR2 YYREEE (reference sequence). The CDR3 consists of 14 residues. The chain's CDR3 is CASSFTGTVYGYTF. Written as DNA, the CDR3 is TGTGCCAGCAGCTTTACAGGGACAGTCTATGGCTACACCTTC.

The chain joins TRBV19 to TRBJ1-1; D is perhaps TRBD1 (6 bases). Trimming pared 4 bases from V and 4 bases from J, leaving 10 bases between. The CDR3 contains 13 residues. Germline assignment: CDR1 LNHDA and CDR2 SQIVND (reference sequence). CDR3 sequence: CASSKVRGTEAFF. In DNA, the CDR3 is TGTGCCAGTAGTAAGGTCAGGGGCACTGAAGCTTTCTTT.

The V call is TRBV28, the J call TRBJ1-4; perhaps TRBD1 as D (6 bases). This CDR3 is built from 13 residues. The germline V and J ends were trimmed by 5 bases and 15 bases, with 19 bases remaining between them. Germline-derived CDR1 and CDR2 are MDHEN and SYDVKM. CDR3 amino acids: CASSPGQGQWVFF. CDR3 sequence (DNA): TGTGCCAGCAGTCCTGGGCAGGGACAATGGGTGTTTTTT. The full variable domain, completed using reference TRBV28 and TRBJ1-4, is DVKVTQSSRYLVKRTGEKVFLECVQDMDHENMFWYRQDPGLGLRLIYFSYDVKMKEKGDIPEGYSVSREKKERFSLILESASTNQTSMYLCASSPGQGQWVFFGSGTQLSVL.

The chain joins TRBV7-9 to TRBJ2-1, with D maybe TRBD2 (6 bases). Germline loops: CDR1 SEHNR, CDR2 FQNEAQ (reference sequence). The length of the CDR3 is 13 residues. V was trimmed by 3 bases and J by 8 bases, leaving 11 bases between them. The CDR3 protein is CASSFAGRDEQFF. The DNA of the CDR3 is TGTGCCAGCAGCTTTGCGGGACGGGATGAGCAGTTCTTC.

The chain couples TRBV28 to TRBJ1-2, with no clear D. Deletions cut 4 bases from V and 5 bases from J, with 8 bases between. Per germline, CDR1 MDHEN and CDR2 SYDVKM. The CDR3 has 12 residues. This CDR3 is CASSWQAYGYTF. CDR3 DNA sequence: TGTGCCAGCAGTTGGCAGGCTTATGGCTACACCTTC.

This sequence joins TRBV19 and TRBJ1-3; D remains ambiguous. The V end was cut by 8 bases, the J end by 1 base, with 9 bases between. The germline V gene has CDR1 LNHDA and CDR2 SQIVND (reference sequence). The CDR3 spans 13 residues. CDR3 sequence: CASDEGSGNTIYF. The CDR3 nucleotides read TGTGCCAGTGATGAGGGTTCTGGAAACACCATATATTTT. Full variable domain (missing parts from reference TRBV19 and TRBJ1-3): DGGITQSPKYLFRKEGQNVTLSCEQNLNHDAMYWYRQDPGQGLRLIYYSQIVNDFQKGDIAEGYSVSREKKESFPLTVTSAQKNPTAFYLCASDEGSGNTIYFGEGSWLTVV.

The rearrangement uses TRBV27 and TRBJ2-7, with D possibly TRBD2 on 6 matching bases. The CDR3 is 14 amino acids. V gave up 3 bases and J gave up 3 bases, with 12 bases separating them. Germline V gene sequence: CDR1 MNHEY, CDR2 SMNVEV (reference sequence). CDR3 loop: CASSLAGLNYEQYF. CDR3 in DNA: TGTGCCAGCAGTTTGGCGGGGTTAAACTACGAGCAGTACTTC.

The V call is TRBV27, the J call TRBJ1-2, with a possible D match to TRBD1 (5 bases). Germline loops: CDR1 MNHEY, CDR2 SMNVEV (reference sequence). Between the trimmed V and J ends, which lost 5 bases and 5 bases, there was a span of 24 bases. This CDR3 region has 17 residues. For the CDR3, the DNA is TGTGCCAGCAGTCCGACGAATGGGCAGGGCCTGATTTATGGCTACACCTTC. Its translation is CASSPTNGQGLIYGYTF.

The chain couples TRBV27 to TRBJ2-5, with 9 bases matching TRBD2. Germline V gene sequence: CDR1 MNHEY, CDR2 SMNVEV (reference sequence). V was clipped by 6 bases and J by 5 bases; unmatched bases: 7. The CDR3 runs to 14 residues. CDR3 residues: CASRLGLAGETQYF. The CDR3 coding sequence is TGTGCCAGCAGGCTGGGACTAGCTGGGGAGACCCAGTACTTC.

The CDR3 DNA sequence: TGTGCCAGCAGCTTAGTTGCCGGGGTGCTCAATGAGCAGTTCTTC. This translates into CASSLVAGVLNEQFF. The gene calls are TRBV7-9 and TRBJ2-1; D perhaps matches TRBD2 (5 bases). The germline CDR1 and CDR2 sequences are SEHNR and FQNEAQ (reference sequence). The CDR3 length is 15 residues. V was clipped by 1 base and J by 6 bases, with 13 bases between them.

The rearrangement uses TRBV11-1 and TRBJ2-3; D is possibly TRBD1 (5 bases). The length of the CDR3 is 16 residues. Germline V gene data show CDR1 as SGHAT and CDR2 as FQDESV (reference sequence). The ends were cut back, 5 bases at V and 3 bases at J, with 18 bases in the middle. Here the CDR3 reads CASSAGTAGRTDTQYF. The DNA of the CDR3 is TGTGCCAGCAGCGCCGGAACGGCAGGGCGAACAGATACGCAGTATTTT.

This chain joins TRBV19 and TRBJ2-1, with 10 bases that match TRBD2. With 3 bases clipped from V and 8 bases from J, the junction kept 10 bases outside the gene matches. In germline, CDR1 is LNHDA, CDR2 SQIVND (reference sequence). The CDR3 sequence is 16 residues long. CDR3 coding DNA: TGTGCCAGTAGTATCCTTGGACTAGCGGCCTGGTATGAGCAGTTCTTC. Protein product: CASSILGLAAWYEQFF. The full variable domain, in which reference TRBV19 and TRBJ2-1 provide the parts outside the CDR3, is DGGITQSPKYLFRKEGQNVTLSCEQNLNHDAMYWYRQDPGQGLRLIYYSQIVNDFQKGDIAEGYSVSREKKESFPLTVTSAQKNPTAFYLCASSILGLAAWYEQFFGPGTRLTVL.

The chain couples TRBV28 to TRBJ1-1; D is possibly TRBD1 (6 bases). Germline lookup yields CDR1 MDHEN and CDR2 SYDVKM. V was pared by 5 bases and J by 5 bases, with 24 bases between. The CDR3 runs to 17 residues. In DNA, the CDR3 is TGTGCCAGCAGTCCTGTAAATCAGGGGCTCTTACGTACTGAAGCTTTCTTT. It encodes CASSPVNQGLLRTEAFF.

J is TRBJ1-6 and V is TRBV27; 7 bases agree with TRBD1. This CDR3 region has 12 residues. CDR1 is MNHEY and CDR2 is SMNVEV in the germline V gene (reference sequence). The J segment lost 10 bases and the V segment lost 5 bases, leaving 2 bases of the junction unmatched. The DNA of the CDR3 is TGTGCCAGCAGTCTACAGGGGTCACCCCTCCACTTT. Its protein is CASSLQGSPLHF.

The rearrangement uses TRBV27 and TRBJ2-4; TRBD1 matches at 10 bases. The CDR3 length is 17 residues. The germline V gene encodes CDR1 MNHEY and CDR2 SMNVEV (reference sequence). Trimming at V came to 4 bases and at J to 4 bases, leaving 10 bases not matched to a gene. The CDR3 DNA sequence: TGTGCCAGCAGTTCACATCCACCGGGACAGGGGAAAAACATTCAGTACTTC. The encoded protein is CASSSHPPGQGKNIQYF.